The 32 T cell receptor beta chains presented below share a single source sample, sequenced in a study of T cells expressing NK-cell markers (dated by TCRdb to 2018 to 2021). To prepare the library, 5' RACE was applied. Instrument used: Illumina HiSeq 2000. TCRdb reprocessed the reads and provides one entry for every CDR3 protein sequence; no DNA is given. The table for this sample records about 460,000 distinct CDR3 sequences. The top ten clonotypes cover under 1.5% of the sample. Sequencing input: blood T cells: a sorted CD56 or NKG2C T cell subset, CD4+ or CD8+ T cells, or bulk PBMC T cells (not recorded which). The receptors derive from a woman aged 50 to 65 in good health. Donor details come from another sample of the same person, matched by shared clones.

The CDR3 sequence is CASTLRDSLDTQYF. The chain uses TRBV12-3 or TRBV12-4 and TRBJ2-3; TCRdb's D call, TRBD1, is unchecked because there is no DNA. The CDR3 spans 14 residues.

The chain carries TRBV18 and TRBJ2-3. The CDR3 length is 11 residues. Germline V CDR1 and CDR2: KGHSH, LQKENI. This chain's CDR3 is CASSTKDTQYF.

The chain joins TRBV20-1 to TRBJ2-3. The V gene's germline CDR1 is DFQATT and CDR2 SNEGSKA (reference sequence). This CDR3 has 16 residues. CDR3 loop: CSASARAEATTDTQYF.

The gene calls are TRBV12-3 or TRBV12-4 and TRBJ1-1; TCRdb designates TRBD1, a call that cannot be tested without DNA. The CDR3 consists of 17 residues. CDR3 in amino acids: CASSLSVTGGMNTEAFF.

The V gene is TRBV6-5, the J gene TRBJ2-3; the TCRdb call, TRBD2, lacks DNA for checking. The CDR3 is 15 amino acids. The germline CDR1 and CDR2 sequences are MNHEY and SVGAGI. CDR3 region: CASRPRLASTDTQYF.

The chain is built from TRBV7-7 and TRBJ2-1; absent DNA, TCRdb's TRBD2 call cannot be checked. Germline CDR1 is SSHAT and CDR2 is FNYEAQ (reference sequence). This CDR3 is 20 amino acids long. This CDR3 is CASSLARLAGSSRRGNEQFF. Full variable domain (remainder filled in from reference TRBV7-7 and TRBJ2-1): GAGVSQSPRYKVTKRGQDVTLRCDPISSHATLYWYQQALGQGPEFLTYFNYEAQPDKSGLPSDRFSAERPEGSISTLTIQRTEQRDSAMYRCASSLARLAGSSRRGNEQFFGPGTRLTVL.

The chain couples TRBV24-1 to TRBJ2-2; TCRdb returns TRBD1, unconfirmable since there is no DNA. The CDR3 is 17 amino acids. Germline V CDR1 and CDR2: KGHDR, SFDVKD. The CDR3 spells CATSDGTGVYGTGELFF.

The chain recombines TRBV27 with TRBJ2-7. The germline V gene has CDR1 MNHEY and CDR2 SMNVEV (reference sequence). The CDR3 runs to 13 residues. The CDR3 loop reads CASSLLALGEQYF.

V usage is TRBV11-2 and J usage is TRBJ2-1; the TCRdb D gene call, TRBD2, has no DNA to confirm it. The CDR3 sequence is 15 residues long. CDR1 SGHAT and CDR2 FQNNGV come from the germline V gene. The CDR3 region is CASSFLAGGQDEQFF.

V usage is TRBV10-3 and J usage is TRBJ2-1; TCRdb's D call of TRBD2 is untestable without DNA. CDR3 length equals 11 residues. Germline CDR1 reads ENHRY; CDR2 reads SYGVKD. The CDR3 region is CAISETSAQFF.

The J gene is TRBJ1-5, the V gene TRBV20-1; lacking DNA, the TRBD1 call made by TCRdb goes unchecked. The CDR3 totals 16 residues. Germline lookup yields CDR1 DFQATT and CDR2 SNEGSKA (reference sequence). This chain's CDR3 is CSALGQGDFSNQPQHF.

The V call is TRBV6-6, the J call TRBJ2-3; TCRdb's D call of TRBD1 is untestable without DNA. CDR1 is MNHNY and CDR2 is SVGAGI in the germline V gene (reference sequence). The CDR3 is 14 amino acids. The CDR3: CASVMGRTTDTQYF.

This chain links TRBV4-1 with TRBJ2-1; no DNA is available, so the TRBD1 call from TCRdb remains unchecked. This CDR3 is built from 14 residues. The germline gives CDR1 MGHRA, CDR2 YSYEKL. CDR3 sequence reads: CASSQGGGAREQFF.

This chain connects TRBV12-3 or TRBV12-4 to TRBJ1-4; TCRdb calls TRBD1, which cannot be checked without DNA. The CDR3 has 11 residues. Here the CDR3 reads CASSSQGGLFF.

The chain has TRBV5-6 and TRBJ2-2. From germline, CDR1 is SGHDT and CDR2 YYEEEE. This CDR3 spans 13 amino acids. The chain's CDR3 is CASSLERTGELFF.

CDR3 protein: CSAAPQGTGALNEQFF. This chain joins TRBV29-1 and TRBJ2-1; TCRdb's assignment of TRBD1 cannot be checked, as there is no DNA. This CDR3 has 16 residues. CDR1 is SQVTM and CDR2 is ANQGSEA in the germline V gene.

The V and J genes are TRBV5-1 and TRBJ2-1; TCRdb gives TRBD2 as the D gene, but with no DNA this cannot be confirmed. The CDR3 length is 11 residues. CDR1 and CDR2 from the germline V gene are SGHRS and YFSETQ. This CDR3 is CASRAGIEQFF.

This chain joins TRBV28 and TRBJ2-3. CDR3 length: 12 amino acids. Germline CDR1 and CDR2: MDHEN and SYDVKM. The CDR3 is CASSSVGDTQYF.

The chain recombines TRBV10-3 with TRBJ2-4; TCRdb calls TRBD1, which cannot be checked without DNA. This CDR3 has 15 residues. In germline, CDR1 is ENHRY, CDR2 SYGVKD. The CDR3 sequence: CAISEATAPENIQYF.

The chain has TRBV5-1 and TRBJ2-1. CDR3 length: 14 amino acids. CDR1 and CDR2 from the germline V gene are SGHRS and YFSETQ. The CDR3 here is CASSLQSSPNEQFF. Combining the CDR3 with reference TRBV5-1 and TRBJ2-1 gives the whole variable domain KAGVTQTPRYLIKTRGQQVTLSCSPISGHRSVSWYQQTPGQGLQFLFEYFSETQRNKGNFPGRFSGRQFSNSRSEMNVSTLELGDSALYLCASSLQSSPNEQFFGPGTRLTVL.

The chain couples TRBV5-1 to TRBJ1-1; without DNA, the TCRdb call of TRBD1 cannot be checked. Germline CDR1 SGHRS, CDR2 YFSETQ. The CDR3 spans 15 residues. CDR3 loop: CASRLTGIRSTEAFF.

The chain has TRBV20-1 and TRBJ2-1; TCRdb indicates TRBD2, and absent DNA this call remains unverified. CDR1 and CDR2 from the germline V gene are DFQATT and SNEGSKA (reference sequence). There are 15 residues in the CDR3. The CDR3 sequence is CSARGVAGGLNEQFF.

The rearrangement joins TRBV7-9 to TRBJ2-2; lacking DNA, the TRBD2 call made by TCRdb goes unchecked. The CDR3 extends over 18 amino acids. Germline V CDR1 and CDR2: SEHNR, FQNEAQ (reference sequence). CDR3 residues: CASSPYHGGGTNTGELFF.

The chain uses TRBV5-1 and TRBJ2-1; TCRdb lists TRBD1, though no DNA is available to test this call. CDR1 and CDR2 from the germline V gene are SGHRS and YFSETQ. This CDR3 has 15 amino acids. The CDR3 sequence: CASSSDPRPGNEQFF.

The rearrangement links TRBV7-6 to TRBJ2-2; the TCRdb D gene call, TRBD1, has no DNA to confirm it. The CDR3 totals 14 residues. Germline CDR1 is SGHVS and CDR2 is FNYEAQ. The CDR3 protein is CASSWTDSTGELFF.

CDR3 protein: CASSPVGQGGTGELFF. The V call is TRBV5-1, the J call TRBJ2-2; with no DNA, the TCRdb D assignment of TRBD1 cannot be verified. The CDR3 covers 16 residues. Germline CDR1 is SGHRS and CDR2 is YFSETQ. Variable domain in full (rest from reference TRBV5-1 and TRBJ2-2): KAGVTQTPRYLIKTRGQQVTLSCSPISGHRSVSWYQQTPGQGLQFLFEYFSETQRNKGNFPGRFSGRQFSNSRSEMNVSTLELGDSALYLCASSPVGQGGTGELFFGEGSRLTVL.

This CDR3 is CASSLDLAGIHRELFF. The V gene is TRBV5-1, the J gene TRBJ2-2. The CDR3 consists of 16 residues. Germline-derived CDR1 and CDR2 are SGHRS and YFSETQ.

The rearrangement links TRBV5-1 to TRBJ1-6; the D call of TRBD1 rests on TCRdb alone, since no DNA is present to check it. Germline V gene sequence: CDR1 SGHRS, CDR2 YFSETQ. The length of the CDR3 is 16 residues. CDR3 amino acids: CASSLATTATNSPLHF.

The genes are TRBV29-1 and TRBJ1-1; TCRdb calls TRBD1, which cannot be checked without DNA. CDR1 is SQVTM, CDR2 ANQGSEA, per germline. This CDR3 has 13 amino acids. The CDR3 reads CSYSRTHLTEAFF.

The V call is TRBV29-1, the J call TRBJ1-2; there is no DNA to check the TCRdb D call of TRBD1. Looked up from germline, CDR1 is SQVTM and CDR2 is ANQGSEA. The CDR3 sequence is 14 residues long. Here the CDR3 reads CSVTGGNGNYGYTF.

The V call is TRBV10-2, the J call TRBJ1-5. This CDR3 has 13 residues. Germline V CDR1 and CDR2: WSHSY, SAAADI. CDR3 residues: CASRESGIQPQHF.

This rearrangement joins TRBV12-3 or TRBV12-4 to TRBJ1-1; with no DNA, the TCRdb D assignment of TRBD1 cannot be verified. The CDR3 spans 16 residues. Here the CDR3 reads CASSLARGLLNTEAFF.